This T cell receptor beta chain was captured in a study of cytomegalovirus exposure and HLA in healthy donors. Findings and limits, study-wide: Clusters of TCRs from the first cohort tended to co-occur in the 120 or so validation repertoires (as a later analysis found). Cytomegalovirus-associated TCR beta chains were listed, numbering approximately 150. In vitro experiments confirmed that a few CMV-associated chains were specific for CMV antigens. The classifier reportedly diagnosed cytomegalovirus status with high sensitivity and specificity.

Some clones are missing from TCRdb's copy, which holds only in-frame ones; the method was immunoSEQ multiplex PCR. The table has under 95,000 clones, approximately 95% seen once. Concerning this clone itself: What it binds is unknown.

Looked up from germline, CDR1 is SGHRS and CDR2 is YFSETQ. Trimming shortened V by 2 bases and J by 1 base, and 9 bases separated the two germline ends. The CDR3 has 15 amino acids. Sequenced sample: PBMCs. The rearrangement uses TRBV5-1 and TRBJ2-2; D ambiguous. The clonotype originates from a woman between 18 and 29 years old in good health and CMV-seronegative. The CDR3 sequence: CASSFDIRNTGELFF. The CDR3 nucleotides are TGCGCCAGCAGCTTTGACATACGGAACACCGGGGAGCTGTTTTTT.